The 16 T cell receptor beta chains presented below share a single source sample, sequenced in a study of T cells after yellow fever vaccination. MiXCR, applied by TCRdb to the 5' RACE reads, yields one record per CDR3 protein. The repertoire holds around 160,000 distinct CDR3 sequences, with 5.5% to 7.5% as singletons. The material was CD4+ T cells sorted from PBMCs, obtained less than 6 days after the first yellow fever vaccination. All receptors derive from a man younger than 35 who received the YFV17D yellow fever vaccine.

This clonotype was detected ten times or more. The chain employs TRBV2 and TRBJ2-1, with D perhaps given as TRBD1 or TRBD2 (5 bases each). V was trimmed by 7 bases and J by 6 bases, leaving 16 bases between them. The length of the CDR3 is 14 residues. Germline loops: CDR1 SNHLY, CDR2 FYNNEI. CDR3 amino acids: CASKGPSYANEQFF. The CDR3 DNA reads TGTGCCAGCAAGGGACCCTCCTACGCCAATGAGCAGTTCTTC.

This clonotype was recorded many times. The chain uses TRBV14 and TRBJ2-5; possible D gene TRBD1, 5 bases. CDR1 and CDR2 (germline): SGHDN, FVKESK. The CDR3 is made up of 14 amino acids. The V end lost 5 bases, the J end lost 5 bases, and 15 bases lay between the germline ends. The CDR3 sequence: CASSEGATLETQYF. CDR3 sequence (DNA): TGTGCCAGCAGCGAAGGGGCTACCTTGGAGACCCAGTACTTC.

This rearrangement joins TRBV24-1 to TRBJ2-6; tentatively, D is TRBD1 or TRBD2 (5 bases each). Germline lookup yields CDR1 KGHDR and CDR2 SFDVKD. The V gene lost 5 bases and the J gene lost 0 bases, with 7 bases spanning the gap. The CDR3 runs to 15 residues. CDR3 loop: CATSVGGSGANVLTF. For the CDR3, the DNA is TGTGCCACCAGTGTTGGGGGCTCTGGGGCCAACGTCCTGACTTTC.

This clonotype appeared many times. The chain joins TRBV5-1 to TRBJ2-5; the D is unclear. V shed 7 bases and J shed 5 bases, with 12 bases lying between them. This CDR3 comprises 12 residues. CDR1 is SGHRS and CDR2 is YFSETQ in the germline V gene. CDR3 sequence reads: CASSTSRETQYF. The CDR3 region has the DNA TGCGCCAGCTCCACCAGCAGGGAGACCCAGTACTTC.

This clonotype was found many times. The rearrangement uses TRBV4-3 and TRBJ1-2, with TRBD1 as a possible D gene (5 bases). The CDR3 length is 13 residues. Germline CDR1 and CDR2: LGHNA and YSLEER. Trimming took 5 bases from V and 4 from J, leaving 11 bases between them. Here the CDR3 reads CASSAQGGYGYTF. The CDR3 bases are TGCGCCAGCAGCGCGCAGGGTGGCTATGGCTACACCTTC.

This clonotype was seen only a few times. The chain links TRBV5-4 to TRBJ2-5; D may correspond to TRBD1 or TRBD2 (7 bases each). The CDR3 is 15 residues long. Trimming shortened V by 6 bases and J by 0 bases, and 15 bases separated the two germline ends. Germline assignment: CDR1 SGHNT and CDR2 YYREEE (reference sequence). The CDR3 sequence: CASTQGGPYQETQYF. The CDR3 nucleotides are TGTGCCAGCACCCAGGGGGGGCCGTACCAAGAGACCCAGTACTTC.

A few counts support this clonotype. This chain uses TRBV24-1 with TRBJ2-5; tentatively, D is TRBD2 (6 bases). CDR1 is KGHDR and CDR2 is SFDVKD in the germline V gene. The length of the CDR3 is 15 residues. Trimming took 4 bases from V and 2 from J, leaving 13 bases between them. CDR3 in amino acids: CATSDRTGGQETQYF. The CDR3 nucleotides are TGTGCCACCAGTGACAGGACCGGGGGTCAAGAGACCCAGTACTTC.

The rearrangement uses TRBV7-3 and TRBJ2-5, with TRBD2 identical over 7 bases. Trimming at V came to 5 bases and at J to 6 bases, leaving 9 bases not matched to a gene. Germline V lookup: CDR1 SGHTA, CDR2 FQGTGA. This CDR3 comprises 14 residues. CDR3 DNA: TGTGCCAGCAGCACGACGGGGGGAGGTCAGACCCAGTACTTC. Protein: CASSTTGGGQTQYF.

The chain links TRBV20-1 to TRBJ2-2; D is perhaps TRBD1 (6 bases). Trimming stripped 4 bases from V and 1 base from J, with 7 bases between. The CDR3 length is 13 residues. Looked up from germline, CDR1 is DFQATT and CDR2 is SNEGSKA (reference sequence). The CDR3 reads CSATDRNTGELFF. The CDR3 nucleotides read TGCAGTGCTACGGACAGGAACACCGGGGAGCTGTTTTTT.

This clonotype was seen at least ten times. The J gene is TRBJ2-5, the V gene TRBV23-1; 7 nucleotides line up with TRBD1. TRBV23-1 is annotated as an ORF whose role is uncertain. The CDR3 extends over 15 amino acids. The J segment lost 2 bases and the V segment lost 6 bases, leaving 9 bases of the junction unmatched. The CDR3 DNA follows: TGCGCCAGCAGATCCGGGACAGAACATCAAGAGACCCAGTACTTC. Translating it yields CASRSGTEHQETQYF.

This clonotype was seen repeatedly, ten times or more. The chain carries TRBV5-4 and TRBJ2-5, with D tentatively TRBD1 (5 bases). The CDR3 runs to 15 residues. From germline, CDR1 is SGHNT and CDR2 YYREEE (reference sequence). With 0 bases removed from V and 2 bases from J, the gap between germline ends came to 11 bases. The DNA of the CDR3 is TGTGCCAGCAGCTTGGTGGGGCTTTTACAAGAGACCCAGTACTTC. Amino acids: CASSLVGLLQETQYF.

CDR3 region: CSARDRLKDRVKALHF. Written as DNA, the CDR3 is TGCAGTGCTAGAGATAGACTGAAGGACAGGGTGAAGGCCCTCCACTTT. The chain combines TRBV20-1 with TRBJ1-6, with TRBD1 identical over 8 bases. CDR1 and CDR2 from the germline V gene are DFQATT and SNEGSKA (reference sequence). The CDR3 extends over 16 amino acids. J was trimmed by 14 bases and V by 0 bases; bases with no gene match: 15.

This clonotype has a count of ten or more. The chain carries TRBV27 and TRBJ2-5; no definite D call. The CDR3 consists of 16 residues. The germline gives CDR1 MNHEY, CDR2 SMNVEV (reference sequence). V was cut by 5 bases and J by 4 bases, with 20 bases left in between. CDR3 amino acids: CASSPITFSLRETQYF. In DNA, the CDR3 is TGTGCCAGCAGTCCGATCACTTTCTCGTTGAGAGAGACCCAGTACTTC.

There are a few counts of this clonotype. This chain links TRBV9 with TRBJ1-3, with TRBD1 matching 8 bases. The CDR3 is 16 residues long. Trimming at V came to 5 bases and at J to 2 bases, leaving 9 bases not matched to a gene. CDR1 and CDR2 (germline): SGDLS, YYNGEE. CDR3 bases: TGTGCCAGCAGTGGCGTCGGACAGGGAGCTGGAAACACCATATATTTT. It is translated as CASSGVGQGAGNTIYF.

This clonotype was counted between two and nine times. V and J are TRBV18 and TRBJ1-4; TRBD1 might be the D (6 bases). Germline assignment: CDR1 KGHSH and CDR2 LQKENI. This CDR3 region has 15 residues. Deletions cut 9 bases from V and 8 bases from J, with 22 bases between. DNA of the CDR3: TGTGCCAGTTCAATGGACAGTCCCCTCCGGGAAAAACTGTTTTTT. This translates into CASSMDSPLREKLFF.

This clonotype has ten or more counts. The junction departs from germline at one end; a sequencing error may be responsible. The chain uses TRBV7-7 and TRBJ2-5; 8 bases align to TRBD2. Germline CDR1 SSHAT, CDR2 FNYEAQ (reference sequence). The CDR3 is 15 residues long. The CDR3 coding sequence is TGTGCTAGCAGCTTACTAGCGGATCACCAAGAGACCCAGTACTTC. This sequence encodes CASSLLADHQETQYF. Looking up the rest from reference TRBV7-7 and TRBJ2-5 gives the full variable domain: GAGVSQSPRYKVTKRGQDVTLRCDPISSHATLYWYQQALGQGPEFLTYFNYEAQPDKSGLPSDRFSAERPEGSISTLTIQRTEQRDSAMYRCASSLLADHQETQYFGPGTRLLVL.